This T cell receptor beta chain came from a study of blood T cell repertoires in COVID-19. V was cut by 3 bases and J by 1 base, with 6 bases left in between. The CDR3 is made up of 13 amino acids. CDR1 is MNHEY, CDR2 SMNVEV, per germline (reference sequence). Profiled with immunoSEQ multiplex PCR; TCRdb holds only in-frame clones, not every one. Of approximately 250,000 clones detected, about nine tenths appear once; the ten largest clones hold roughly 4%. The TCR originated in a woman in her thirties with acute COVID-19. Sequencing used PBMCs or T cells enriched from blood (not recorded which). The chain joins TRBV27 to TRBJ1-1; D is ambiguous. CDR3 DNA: TGTGCCAGCAGTTTGCAGAAGAACACTGAAGCTTTCTTT. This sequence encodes CASSLQKNTEAFF.